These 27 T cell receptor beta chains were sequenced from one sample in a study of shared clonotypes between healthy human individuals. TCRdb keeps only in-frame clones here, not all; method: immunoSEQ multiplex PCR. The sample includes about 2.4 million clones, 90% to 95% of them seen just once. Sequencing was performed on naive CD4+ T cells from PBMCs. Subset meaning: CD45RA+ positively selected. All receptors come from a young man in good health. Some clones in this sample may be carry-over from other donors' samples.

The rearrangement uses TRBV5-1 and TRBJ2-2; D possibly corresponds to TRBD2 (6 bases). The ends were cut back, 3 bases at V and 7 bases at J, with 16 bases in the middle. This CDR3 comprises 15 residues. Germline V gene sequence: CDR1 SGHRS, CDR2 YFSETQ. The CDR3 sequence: CASSSRDLRGGELFF. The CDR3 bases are TGCGCCAGCAGCTCGAGGGACTTACGGGGCGGGGAGCTGTTTTTT.

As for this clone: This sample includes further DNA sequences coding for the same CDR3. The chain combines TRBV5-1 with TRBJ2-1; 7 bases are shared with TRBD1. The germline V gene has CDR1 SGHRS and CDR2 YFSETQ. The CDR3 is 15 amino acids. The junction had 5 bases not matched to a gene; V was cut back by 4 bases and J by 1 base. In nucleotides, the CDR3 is TGCGCCAGCAGCCTAGGGGGCAGGTCCTACAATGAGCAGTTCTTC. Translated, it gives CASSLGGRSYNEQFF.

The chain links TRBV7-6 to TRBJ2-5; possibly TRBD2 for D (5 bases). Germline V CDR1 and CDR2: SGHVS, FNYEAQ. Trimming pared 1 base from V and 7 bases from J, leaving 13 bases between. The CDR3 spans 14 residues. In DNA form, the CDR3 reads TGTGCCAGCAGCTTAGAAGCCGGGGATGGGACCCAGTACTTC. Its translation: CASSLEAGDGTQYF. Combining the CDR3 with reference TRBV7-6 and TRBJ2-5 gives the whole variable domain GAGVSQSPRYKVTKRGQDVALRCDPISGHVSLYWYRQALGQGPEFLTYFNYEAQQDKSGLPNDRFSAERPEGSISTLTIQRTEQRDSAMYRCASSLEAGDGTQYFGPGTRLLVL.

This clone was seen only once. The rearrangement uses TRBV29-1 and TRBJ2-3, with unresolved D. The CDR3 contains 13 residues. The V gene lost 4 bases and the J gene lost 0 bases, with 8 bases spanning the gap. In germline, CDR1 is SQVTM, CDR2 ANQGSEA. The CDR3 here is CSVVYTSTDTQYF. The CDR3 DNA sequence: TGCAGCGTTGTCTATACTAGCACAGATACGCAGTATTTT.

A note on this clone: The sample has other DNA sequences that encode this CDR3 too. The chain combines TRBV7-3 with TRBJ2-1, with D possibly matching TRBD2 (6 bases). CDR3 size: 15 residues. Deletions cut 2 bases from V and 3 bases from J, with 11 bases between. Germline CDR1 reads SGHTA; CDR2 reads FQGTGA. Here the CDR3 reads CASSLGSGVYNEQFF. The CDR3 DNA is TGTGCCAGCAGCTTAGGTAGCGGTGTCTACAATGAGCAGTTCTTC.

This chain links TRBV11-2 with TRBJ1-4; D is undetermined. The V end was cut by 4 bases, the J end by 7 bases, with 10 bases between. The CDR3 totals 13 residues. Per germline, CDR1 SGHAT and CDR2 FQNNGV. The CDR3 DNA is TGTGCCAGCAGCTCCACGTGGGGTGAAAAACTGTTTTTT. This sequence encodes CASSSTWGEKLFF.

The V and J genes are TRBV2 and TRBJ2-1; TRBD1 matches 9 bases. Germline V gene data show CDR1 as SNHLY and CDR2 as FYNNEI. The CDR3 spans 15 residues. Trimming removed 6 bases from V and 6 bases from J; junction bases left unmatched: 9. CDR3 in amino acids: CASREQGAPSNEQFF. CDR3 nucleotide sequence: TGTGCCAGCAGGGAACAGGGGGCGCCTAGCAATGAGCAGTTCTTC.

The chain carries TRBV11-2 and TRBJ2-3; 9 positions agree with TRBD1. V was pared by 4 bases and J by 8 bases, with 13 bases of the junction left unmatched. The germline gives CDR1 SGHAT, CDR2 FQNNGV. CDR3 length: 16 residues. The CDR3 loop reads CASSSRTGAAPTTQYF. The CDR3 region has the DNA TGTGCCAGCAGCTCACGGACAGGGGCCGCCCCGACTACGCAGTATTTT.

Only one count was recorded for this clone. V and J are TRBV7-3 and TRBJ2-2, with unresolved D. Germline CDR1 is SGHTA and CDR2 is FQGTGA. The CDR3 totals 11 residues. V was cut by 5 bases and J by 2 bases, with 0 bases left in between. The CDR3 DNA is TGTGCCAGCAGCAACACCGGGGAGCTGTTTTTT. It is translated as CASSNTGELFF.

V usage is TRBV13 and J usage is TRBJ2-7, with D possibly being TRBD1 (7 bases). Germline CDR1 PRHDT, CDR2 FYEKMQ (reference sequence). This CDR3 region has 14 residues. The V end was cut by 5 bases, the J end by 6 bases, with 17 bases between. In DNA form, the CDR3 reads TGTGCCAGCAGCCTCCCCGGAGGGGGCGGCGAGCAGTACTTC. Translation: CASSLPGGGGEQYF. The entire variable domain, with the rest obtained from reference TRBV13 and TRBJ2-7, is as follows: AAGVIQSPRHLIKEKRETATLKCYPIPRHDTVYWYQQGPGQDPQFLISFYEKMQSDKGSIPDRFSAQQFSDYHSELNMSSLELGDSALYFCASSLPGGGGEQYFGPGTRLTVT.

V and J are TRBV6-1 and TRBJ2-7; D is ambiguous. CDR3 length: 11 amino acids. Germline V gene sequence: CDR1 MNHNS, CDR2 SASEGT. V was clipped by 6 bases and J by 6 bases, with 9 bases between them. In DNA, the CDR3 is TGTGCCAGCAGCCGGTGGATCGAGCAGTACTTC. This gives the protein CASSRWIEQYF.

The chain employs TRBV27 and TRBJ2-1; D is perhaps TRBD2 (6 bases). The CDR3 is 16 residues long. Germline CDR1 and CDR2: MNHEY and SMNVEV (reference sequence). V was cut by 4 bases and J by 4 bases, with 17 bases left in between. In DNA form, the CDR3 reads TGTGCCAGCAGTTCCCAGTCTCGCGGGATGTACAATGAGCAGTTCTTC. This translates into CASSSQSRGMYNEQFF.

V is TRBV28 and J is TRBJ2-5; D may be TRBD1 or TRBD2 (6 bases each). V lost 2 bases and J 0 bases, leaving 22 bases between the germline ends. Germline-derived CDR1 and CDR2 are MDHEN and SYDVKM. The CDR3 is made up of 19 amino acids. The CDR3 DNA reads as TGTGCCAGCAGTTTAGGGTTAGTAGCGGAGAGGGGGTACCAAGAGACCCAGTACTTC. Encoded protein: CASSLGLVAERGYQETQYF.

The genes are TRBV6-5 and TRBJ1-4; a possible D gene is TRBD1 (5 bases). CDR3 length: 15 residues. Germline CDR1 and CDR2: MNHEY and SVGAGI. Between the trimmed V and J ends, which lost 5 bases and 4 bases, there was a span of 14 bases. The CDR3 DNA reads TGTGCCAGCAGTGACTGGGCCGGGGGTAATGAAAAACTGTTTTTT. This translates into CASSDWAGGNEKLFF.

CDR3 sequence (DNA): TGTGCCAGCAGGTCCGACAGGTCCGTTAACTATGGCTACACCTTC. Its translation: CASRSDRSVNYGYTF. V gene TRBV6-5 combines with J gene TRBJ1-2, with D possibly matching TRBD1 (6 bases). The germline CDR1 and CDR2 sequences are MNHEY and SVGAGI. V gave up 6 bases and J gave up 1 base, with 15 bases separating them. CDR3 length: 15 residues.

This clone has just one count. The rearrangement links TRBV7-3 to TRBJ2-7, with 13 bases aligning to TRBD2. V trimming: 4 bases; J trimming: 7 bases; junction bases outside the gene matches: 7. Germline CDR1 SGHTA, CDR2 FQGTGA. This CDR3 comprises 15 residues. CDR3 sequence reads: CASSSGLAGVGEQYF. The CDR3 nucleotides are TGTGCCAGCAGCTCCGGACTAGCGGGAGTGGGGGAGCAGTACTTC.

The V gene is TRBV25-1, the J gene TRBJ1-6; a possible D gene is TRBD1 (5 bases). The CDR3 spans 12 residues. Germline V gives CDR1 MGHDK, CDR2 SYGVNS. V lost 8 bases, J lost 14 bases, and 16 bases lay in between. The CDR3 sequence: CASSTNRQSLHF. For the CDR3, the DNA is TGTGCCAGCTCCACGAATAGACAGTCCCTCCACTTT.

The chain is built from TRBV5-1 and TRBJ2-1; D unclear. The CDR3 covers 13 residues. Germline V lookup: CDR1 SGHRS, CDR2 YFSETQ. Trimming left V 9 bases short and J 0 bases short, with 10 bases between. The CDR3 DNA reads TGCGCCACCCGGATATCCTCCTACAATGAGCAGTTCTTC. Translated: CATRISSYNEQFF. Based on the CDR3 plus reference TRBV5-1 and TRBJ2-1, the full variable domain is KAGVTQTPRYLIKTRGQQVTLSCSPISGHRSVSWYQQTPGQGLQFLFEYFSETQRNKGNFPGRFSGRQFSNSRSEMNVSTLELGDSALYLCATRISSYNEQFFGPGTRLTVL.

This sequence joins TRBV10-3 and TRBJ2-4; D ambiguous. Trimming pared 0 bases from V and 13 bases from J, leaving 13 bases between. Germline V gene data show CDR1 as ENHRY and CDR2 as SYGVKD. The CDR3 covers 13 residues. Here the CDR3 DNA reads TGTGCCATCAGTGAGTCAGGGATGGTAGCCCAGTACTTC. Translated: CAISESGMVAQYF.

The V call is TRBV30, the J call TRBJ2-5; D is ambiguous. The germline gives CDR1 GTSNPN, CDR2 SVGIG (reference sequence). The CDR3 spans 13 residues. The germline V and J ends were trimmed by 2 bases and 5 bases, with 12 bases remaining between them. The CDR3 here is CAWSRPSRETQYF. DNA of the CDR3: TGTGCCTGGAGTAGGCCAAGTCGGGAGACCCAGTACTTC.

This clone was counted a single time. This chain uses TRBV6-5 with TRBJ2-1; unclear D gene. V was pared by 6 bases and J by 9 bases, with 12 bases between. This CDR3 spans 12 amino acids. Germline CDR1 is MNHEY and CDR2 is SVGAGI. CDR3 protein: CASSRLFGEQFF. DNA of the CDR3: TGTGCCAGCAGCCGTCTGTTCGGTGAGCAGTTCTTC.

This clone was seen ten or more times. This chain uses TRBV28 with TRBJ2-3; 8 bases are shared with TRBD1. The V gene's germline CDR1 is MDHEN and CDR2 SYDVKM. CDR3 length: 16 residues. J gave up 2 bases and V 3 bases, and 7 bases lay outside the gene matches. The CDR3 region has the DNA TGTGCCAGCAGTTTTAGTTGGACAGGGCACACAGATACGCAGTATTTT. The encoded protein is CASSFSWTGHTDTQYF.

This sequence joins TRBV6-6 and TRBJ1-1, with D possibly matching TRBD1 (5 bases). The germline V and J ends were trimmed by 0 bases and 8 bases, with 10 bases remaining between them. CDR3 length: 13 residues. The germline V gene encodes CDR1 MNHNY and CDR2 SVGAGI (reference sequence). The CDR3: CASSYSQGVEAFF. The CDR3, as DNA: TGTGCCAGCAGTTACTCCCAGGGTGTGGAAGCTTTCTTT.

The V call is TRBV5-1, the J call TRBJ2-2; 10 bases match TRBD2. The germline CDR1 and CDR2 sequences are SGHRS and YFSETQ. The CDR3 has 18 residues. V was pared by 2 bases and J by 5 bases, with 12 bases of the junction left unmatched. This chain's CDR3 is CASSFAPLAGVGTGELFF. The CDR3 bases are TGCGCCAGCAGCTTCGCTCCCCTAGCGGGAGTGGGAACCGGGGAGCTGTTTTTT.

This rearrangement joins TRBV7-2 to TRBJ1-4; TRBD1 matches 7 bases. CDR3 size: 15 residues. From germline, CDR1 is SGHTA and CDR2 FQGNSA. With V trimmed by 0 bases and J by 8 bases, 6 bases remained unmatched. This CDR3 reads CASSLAGQPGEKLFF. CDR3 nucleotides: TGTGCCAGCAGCTTAGCGGGACAGCCTGGGGAAAAACTGTTTTTT.

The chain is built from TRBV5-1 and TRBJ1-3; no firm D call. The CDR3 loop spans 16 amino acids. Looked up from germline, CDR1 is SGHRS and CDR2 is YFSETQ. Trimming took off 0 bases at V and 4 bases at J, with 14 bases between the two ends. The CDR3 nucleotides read TGCGCCAGCAGCTTGGCCGGCAGGACGTACGGAAACACCATATATTTT. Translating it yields CASSLAGRTYGNTIYF.

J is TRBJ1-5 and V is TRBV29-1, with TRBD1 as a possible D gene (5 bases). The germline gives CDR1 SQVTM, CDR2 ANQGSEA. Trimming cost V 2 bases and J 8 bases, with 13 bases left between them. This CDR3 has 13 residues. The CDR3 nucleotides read TGCAGCGTTGAACCTCAGGGTGGAGAGCCCCAGCATTTT. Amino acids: CSVEPQGGEPQHF. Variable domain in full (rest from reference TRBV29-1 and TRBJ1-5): SAVISQKPSRDICQRGTSLTIQCQVDSQVTMMFWYRQQPGQSLTLIATANQGSEATYESGFVIDKFPISRPNLTFSTLTVSNMSPEDSSIYLCSVEPQGGEPQHFGDGTRLSIL.